This T cell receptor (beta chain) was identified in a study of blood T cell repertoires in COVID-19. Study background: Some COVID-19 samples were acute and others convalescent; all came from the United States, Italy and Spain. T cells, B-cell-depleted T cells, or PBMCs provided the cDNA or gDNA that served as material.

Enrolment of Seattle patients took place during active infection, and they were followed longitudinally. Authors' analysis steps: The authors estimated nucleated cell counts from reference gene primer amplification. Sequenced by immunoSEQ multiplex PCR; TCRdb stores in-frame clones only, minus some. V and J calls plus clone size are reproduced from that table; the DNA served to infer D and trimming. The sample consists of about 88,000 clones, around 91% of them appearing once. Germline CDR1 is SGHAT and CDR2 is FQNNGV. The CDR3 length is 16 residues. The ends were cut back, 6 bases at V and 3 bases at J, with 21 bases in the middle.

The specimen sequenced was peripheral blood. The source of this sequence is a man between 18 and 29 years old with COVID-19, enrolled during active disease. The genes are TRBV11-2 and TRBJ2-7; possible D gene TRBD2, 6 bases. CDR3: CASSSRWGTERYEQYF. DNA for the CDR3: TGTGCCAGCAGTTCCCGGTGGGGGACTGAACGCTACGAGCAGTACTTC.